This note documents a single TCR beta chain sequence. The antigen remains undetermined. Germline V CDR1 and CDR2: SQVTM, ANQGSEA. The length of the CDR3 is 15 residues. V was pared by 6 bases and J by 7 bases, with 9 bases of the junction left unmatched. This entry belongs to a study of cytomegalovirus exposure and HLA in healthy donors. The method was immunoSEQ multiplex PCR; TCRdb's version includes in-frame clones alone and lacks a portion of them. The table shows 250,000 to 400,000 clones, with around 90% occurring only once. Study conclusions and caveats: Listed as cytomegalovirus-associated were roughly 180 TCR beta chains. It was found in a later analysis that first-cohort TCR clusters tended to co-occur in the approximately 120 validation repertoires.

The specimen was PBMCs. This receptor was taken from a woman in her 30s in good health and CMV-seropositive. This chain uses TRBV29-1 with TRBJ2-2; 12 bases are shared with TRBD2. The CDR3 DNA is TGCAGCGTCAGACTAGCGGGGGCCGACAGCGGGGAGCTGTTTTTT. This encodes CSVRLAGADSGELFF.